This T cell receptor beta chain is drawn from a study of shared T cell receptors in the human thymus (dated by TCRdb to the early 2020s). Background on the whole study: The study examined how self-reactive, shared T-cell receptor alpha chains are generated in the human thymus.

As regards this clone: The target of this receptor is not known. Per-base qualities were not stored, and no clone one base away is much larger.

To prepare the library, the immunoSEQ multiplex PCR assay was applied. TCRdb took this table from immuneACCESS and kept in-frame rearrangements with V and J called. Such tables lack part of the clones; where checked against another copy, unresolved V genes explain under half of the gap, and the rest is unexplained. The sample table lists 500,000 to 850,000 clones, about 90% of them with a count of one. More than 0.009% of the sample is taken by the ten largest. The CDR3 holds 19 amino acids from the cysteine to the phenylalanine. This entry keeps only the CDR3 DNA: 57 bases, framed from base 1. As encoded in the germline V gene (reference sequence), CDR1 is LNHDA while CDR2 is SQIVND. Trimming accounts for 2 bases at V and 0 bases at J, while the number of junction bases matched to no gene is 11. The same data also went into a second study, on human thymus T cells. As that second paper reports: In Finland, the donors were immunologically healthy infants who were having open corrective cardiac surgery for congenital heart defects. Thymus tissue was obtained as surgical resects removed during corrective cardiac surgery. Both the thymic and the peripheral blood repertoires appeared to show biased V and J gene segment usage. The related research found that thymic TCR repertoires overlapped highly between unrelated individuals. TCR alpha and beta repertoires from roughly 8 infant thymus samples and four related peripheral blood samples were characterized in the study. The infant donors were roughly 7 to 244 days old, and the cohort included several males and two females. Thymocytes were mechanically released from the tissue and were stored as pellets of 10-30 million cells at -70 degrees C. A QIAsymphony instrument was used to extract genomic DNA from frozen cell pellets. The immunoSEQ multiplex PCR assay was used to amplify the TCRB and TCRAD loci from a standardized quantity of quality-controlled genomic DNA. The amplicons covered the V(D)J region and were long enough to include the CDR3 and to identify the V and J genes. Amplicon sequencing was performed on an Illumina platform through the commercial immunoSEQ service. Primer bias and sequencing errors were corrected as previously described, and TCRAD and TCRB definitions were based on the IMGT database. Analysis of the repertoires was done with immunoSEQ Analyzer 3.0 and VDJTools and included basic statistics, V/J segment usage, diversity estimates, rarefaction and pairwise overlap. Diversity was estimated with Chao1, ChaoE, Efron-Thisted, Shannon and inverse Simpson indices, and also on datasets down-sampled to the smallest sample. Repertoire overlap was assessed by strict matching of CDR3 nucleotide sequence, V gene and J gene, and clustering was done by Jaccard-based multidimensional scaling. On average, thymus samples yielded around 810,000 unique TCRB clonotypes, whereas blood samples yielded approximately 84,000.

The sequence joins TRBV19 to TRBJ2-1; 9 bases in between match TRBD1. This TCR derives from a boy in the first two years of life with a congenital heart defect. Donor details come from another sample of the same person, matched by shared clones. Sequencing was carried out using thymocytes. The sequenced DNA: TGTGCCAGTAGTATATGGGGGGGATTGGGACAGGGCTCCTACAATGAGCAGTTCTTC. This encodes CASSIWGGLGQGSYNEQFF. The entire variable domain, with the stretches around the CDR3 drawn from the reference TRBV19 and TRBJ2-1 proteins, is DGGITQSPKYLFRKEGQNVTLSCEQNLNHDAMYWYRQDPGQGLRLIYYSQIVNDFQKGDIAEGYSVSREKKESFPLTVTSAQKNPTAFYLCASSIWGGLGQGSYNEQFFGPGTRLTVL.